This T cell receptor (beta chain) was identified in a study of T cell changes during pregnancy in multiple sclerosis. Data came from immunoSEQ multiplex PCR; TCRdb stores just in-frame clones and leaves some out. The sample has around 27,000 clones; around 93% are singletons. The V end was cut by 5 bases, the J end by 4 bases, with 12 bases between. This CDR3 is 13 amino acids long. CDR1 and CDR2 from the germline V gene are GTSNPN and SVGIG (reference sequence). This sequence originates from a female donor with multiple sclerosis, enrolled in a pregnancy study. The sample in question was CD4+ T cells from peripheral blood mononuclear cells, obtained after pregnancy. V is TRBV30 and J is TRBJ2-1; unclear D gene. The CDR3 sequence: CAWSRSLYNEQFF. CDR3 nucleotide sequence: TGTGCCTGGTCAAGGAGTCTGTACAATGAGCAGTTCTTC.